A selection of T cell receptor beta chains follows, all from one sample in a study of vaccination effects on CD4 cells after COVID-19. Here immunoSEQ multiplex PCR was the method, and the copy in TCRdb shows in-frame clones only, minus some. The sample yields tens of thousands of clones, about two thirds seen once. These receptors lack a known antigen. The starting material was CD4+ T cells from PBMCs cultured without peptide, obtained before COVID-19 vaccination. These receptors were taken from a human donor who received a COVID-19 vaccine. CDR3s include the opening cysteine and the closing phenylalanine or tryptophan. A D gene is named only where the DNA matches it firmly. The listing skips clone size in some rows; elsewhere it reads once, few, many or a size class.

j_gene: TRBJ1-2
v_gene: TRBV11-2
d_gene: .
abundance: medium-sized
CDR3nt: TGTGCCAGCAGCTTACGCAGGGCCAACCCTGGGTATGGCTACACCTTC
CDR3aa: CASSLRRANPGYGYTF

j_gene: TRBJ2-1
v_gene: TRBV6-4
d_gene: .
abundance: once
CDR3nt: TGTGCCAGCAGTCCAGAGACACTGCTCAATGAGCAGTTCTTC
CDR3aa: CASSPETLLNEQFF

j_gene: TRBJ1-4
v_gene: TRBV19
d_gene: TRBD1
abundance: .
CDR3nt: TGTGCCACTCGGGACAGGGGGTCTTTTAATGAAAAACTGTTTTTT
CDR3aa: CATRDRGSFNEKLFF

j_gene: TRBJ2-1
v_gene: TRBV6-5
d_gene: TRBD2
abundance: .
CDR3nt: TGTGCCAGCAGTTACCGGGCGCTAGCGGGGGGTTATGAGCAGTTCTTC
CDR3aa: CASSYRALAGGYEQFF

j_gene: TRBJ2-5
v_gene: TRBV19
d_gene: .
abundance: .
CDR3nt: TGTGCCAGTAGTAGGACCTCCGCAAAAGAGACCCAGTACTTC
CDR3aa: CASSRTSAKETQYF

j_gene: TRBJ2-5
v_gene: TRBV19
d_gene: .
abundance: .
CDR3nt: TGTGCCAGTGGAGGGTCAGGGGAGGTGGAGACCCAGTACTTC
CDR3aa: CASGGSGEVETQYF

j_gene: TRBJ1-2
v_gene: TRBV5-1
d_gene: TRBD1
abundance: medium-sized
CDR3nt: TGCGCCAGCAGCGAACCCGGGACAGCCGTCCGAAGTAACTATGGCTACACCTTC
CDR3aa: CASSEPGTAVRSNYGYTF

j_gene: TRBJ2-7
v_gene: TRBV27
d_gene: .
abundance: .
CDR3nt: TGTGCCAGCAGATATGACAGAACCTACGAGCAGTACTTC
CDR3aa: CASRYDRTYEQYF

j_gene: TRBJ1-5
v_gene: TRBV19
d_gene: TRBD1
abundance: .
CDR3nt: TGTGCCAGTAGGATAGGACAGGGGGTAACGGGGTTAAGTCAGCCCCAGCATTTT
CDR3aa: CASRIGQGVTGLSQPQHF

j_gene: TRBJ1-1
v_gene: TRBV6-2/TRBV6-3
d_gene: TRBD1
abundance: medium-sized
CDR3nt: TGTGCCAGCAGTTTCGGGACAGCGAACACTGAAGCTTTCTTT
CDR3aa: CASSFGTANTEAFF

j_gene: TRBJ1-2
v_gene: TRBV27
d_gene: TRBD1
abundance: .
CDR3nt: TGTGCCAGCAGCCGCCGCTCGCCACAGGGGGCACACTATGGCTACACCTTC
CDR3aa: CASSRRSPQGAHYGYTF

j_gene: TRBJ1-1
v_gene: TRBV21-1
d_gene: .
abundance: few
CDR3nt: TGTGCCAGCAGCAGACAGGACTACACTGAAGCTTTCTTT
CDR3aa: CASSRQDYTEAFF

j_gene: TRBJ2-1
v_gene: TRBV7-9
d_gene: TRBD1
abundance: few
CDR3nt: TGTGCCAGCAGCTCCCGGGACAGGGGACAGAACAGTGAGCAGTTCTTC
CDR3aa: CASSSRDRGQNSEQFF

j_gene: TRBJ2-7
v_gene: TRBV4-1
d_gene: .
abundance: .
CDR3nt: TGCGCCAGCAGCCAAGTTGGTAGGGAGCAGTACTTC
CDR3aa: CASSQVGREQYF

j_gene: TRBJ2-1
v_gene: TRBV2
d_gene: .
abundance: .
CDR3nt: TGTGCCAGCAGTGTTGAGAGCTCCTACAATGAGCAGTTCTTC
CDR3aa: CASSVESSYNEQFF

j_gene: TRBJ2-7
v_gene: TRBV11-3
d_gene: .
abundance: .
CDR3nt: TGTGCCAGCAGCCTAGGGACCATCTACGAGCAGTACTTC
CDR3aa: CASSLGTIYEQYF

j_gene: TRBJ2-3
v_gene: TRBV11-2
d_gene: .
abundance: .
CDR3nt: TGTGCCAGCACCCAAGATTCAGATACGCAGTATTTT
CDR3aa: CASTQDSDTQYF

j_gene: TRBJ2-3
v_gene: TRBV9
d_gene: .
abundance: .
CDR3nt: TGTGCCAGCAGCATCCAGGGGAGGGGGGGCCGGACAGATACGCAGTATTTT
CDR3aa: CASSIQGRGGRTDTQYF

j_gene: TRBJ2-1
v_gene: TRBV7-2
d_gene: TRBD2
abundance: few
CDR3nt: TGTGCCAGCAGCGCGACTAGCTACCCCTACAATGAGCAGTTCTTC
CDR3aa: CASSATSYPYNEQFF

j_gene: TRBJ1-3
v_gene: TRBV6-2/TRBV6-3
d_gene: .
abundance: .
CDR3nt: TGTGCCAGCAGTTACTCTTCGACGAGCTCTGGAAACACCATATATTTT
CDR3aa: CASSYSSTSSGNTIYF

j_gene: TRBJ2-3
v_gene: TRBV20-1
d_gene: .
abundance: .
CDR3nt: TGCAGTGCCCCCAAGAGGGATACGCAGTATTTT
CDR3aa: CSAPKRDTQYF

j_gene: TRBJ1-6
v_gene: TRBV19
d_gene: .
abundance: few
CDR3nt: TGTGCCAGTAGTCGATTCGCAGGGGAAGCCTATAATTCACCCCTCCACTTT
CDR3aa: CASSRFAGEAYNSPLHF

j_gene: TRBJ1-1
v_gene: TRBV11-2
d_gene: .
abundance: few
CDR3nt: TGTGCCAGCAGCCTGGGACCGATGAACACTGAAGCTTTCTTT
CDR3aa: CASSLGPMNTEAFF

j_gene: TRBJ1-3
v_gene: TRBV18
d_gene: .
abundance: once
CDR3nt: TGTGCCAGCTCACCACGGGAAAGCTCTGGAAACACCATATATTTT
CDR3aa: CASSPRESSGNTIYF

j_gene: TRBJ1-1
v_gene: TRBV10-3
d_gene: .
abundance: few
CDR3nt: TGTGCCATCAGTGAGTCGGTAGCAAAAAACACTGAAGCTTTCTTT
CDR3aa: CAISESVAKNTEAFF

j_gene: TRBJ1-1
v_gene: TRBV20-1
d_gene: TRBD1
abundance: .
CDR3nt: TGCAGTGCTGTCACAGGGGTTGAAGCTTTCTTT
CDR3aa: CSAVTGVEAFF

j_gene: TRBJ1-1
v_gene: TRBV10-3
d_gene: .
abundance: .
CDR3nt: TGTGCCAGCAAAGAGAACACTGAAGCTTTCTTT
CDR3aa: CASKENTEAFF

j_gene: TRBJ2-1
v_gene: TRBV10-3
d_gene: .
abundance: .
CDR3nt: TGTGCCACGACAAGGGACGGCCGCAATGAGCAGTTCTTC
CDR3aa: CATTRDGRNEQFF

j_gene: TRBJ2-5
v_gene: TRBV19
d_gene: .
abundance: .
CDR3nt: TGTGCCAGTAGTACCACGGGGGGCTTCTTAGAGACCCAGTACTTC
CDR3aa: CASSTTGGFLETQYF

j_gene: TRBJ2-3
v_gene: TRBV5-1
d_gene: .
abundance: once
CDR3nt: TGCGCCAGCAGTTATACGTTGGGGGATACGCAGTATTTT
CDR3aa: CASSYTLGDTQYF

j_gene: TRBJ2-1
v_gene: TRBV27
d_gene: TRBD1
abundance: .
CDR3nt: TGTGCCAGCAGTGAGTGGACAGGGTTGAATGAGCAGTTCTTC
CDR3aa: CASSEWTGLNEQFF

j_gene: TRBJ1-5
v_gene: TRBV6-6
d_gene: .
abundance: .
CDR3nt: TGTGCCAGCAGTTACAATAATCAGCCCCAGCATTTT
CDR3aa: CASSYNNQPQHF

j_gene: TRBJ1-4
v_gene: TRBV3-1/TRBV3-2
d_gene: .
abundance: .
CDR3nt: TGTGCCAGCAGCCAAGTGGGTGGACTGTTTTTT
CDR3aa: CASSQVGGLFF

j_gene: TRBJ2-7
v_gene: TRBV18
d_gene: .
abundance: .
CDR3nt: TGTGCCAGCTCAGTGGCAGGGACCTTTTACGAGCAGTACTTC
CDR3aa: CASSVAGTFYEQYF

j_gene: TRBJ1-5
v_gene: TRBV2
d_gene: .
abundance: .
CDR3nt: TGTGCCAGCAGGGTGGATAGCAATCAGCCCCAGCATTTT
CDR3aa: CASRVDSNQPQHF

j_gene: TRBJ2-2
v_gene: TRBV20-1
d_gene: TRBD2
abundance: once
CDR3nt: TGCAGTGCTACTGAGACTAGCGGGTCGAACACCGGGGAGCTGTTTTTT
CDR3aa: CSATETSGSNTGELFF

j_gene: TRBJ2-7
v_gene: TRBV19
d_gene: .
abundance: once
CDR3nt: TGTGCCAGTAGTATTTGGGGGAACTCCTACGAGCAGTACTTC
CDR3aa: CASSIWGNSYEQYF

j_gene: TRBJ1-1
v_gene: TRBV15
d_gene: .
abundance: .
CDR3nt: TGTGCCACCAGGTCAAAAGGGGGGGATAACACTGAAGCTTTCTTT
CDR3aa: CATRSKGGDNTEAFF

j_gene: TRBJ2-3
v_gene: TRBV24-1
d_gene: .
abundance: once
CDR3nt: TGTGCCACCAGTGATCAAACAGATACGCAGTATTTT
CDR3aa: CATSDQTDTQYF

j_gene: TRBJ1-3
v_gene: TRBV19
d_gene: TRBD1
abundance: .
CDR3nt: TGTGCCAGTAGTAGACAGGGGATCGGAAACACCATATATTTT
CDR3aa: CASSRQGIGNTIYF

j_gene: TRBJ2-2
v_gene: TRBV11-3
d_gene: .
abundance: .
CDR3nt: TGTGCCAGCAGCTTAGGCGTCGGGAACACCGGGGAGCTGTTTTTT
CDR3aa: CASSLGVGNTGELFF